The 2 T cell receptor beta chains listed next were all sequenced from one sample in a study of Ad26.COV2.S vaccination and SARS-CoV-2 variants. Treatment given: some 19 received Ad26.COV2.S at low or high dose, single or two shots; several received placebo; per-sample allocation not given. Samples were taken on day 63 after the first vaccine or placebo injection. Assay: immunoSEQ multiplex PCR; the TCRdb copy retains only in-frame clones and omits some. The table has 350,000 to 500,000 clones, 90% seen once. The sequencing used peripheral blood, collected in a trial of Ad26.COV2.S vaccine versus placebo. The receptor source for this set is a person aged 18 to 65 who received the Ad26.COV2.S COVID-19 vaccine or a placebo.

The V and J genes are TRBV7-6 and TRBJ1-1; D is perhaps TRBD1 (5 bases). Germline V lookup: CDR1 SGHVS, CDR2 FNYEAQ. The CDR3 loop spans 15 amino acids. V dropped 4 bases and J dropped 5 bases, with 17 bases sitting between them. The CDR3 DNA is TGTGCCAGCAGCTCGTCCGGGGTGGGGGTGACTGAAGCTTTCTTT. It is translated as CASSSSGVGVTEAFF. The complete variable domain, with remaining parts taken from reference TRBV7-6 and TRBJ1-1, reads GAGVSQSPRYKVTKRGQDVALRCDPISGHVSLYWYRQALGQGPEFLTYFNYEAQQDKSGLPNDRFSAERPEGSISTLTIQRTEQRDSAMYRCASSSSGVGVTEAFFGQGTRLTVV.

CDR3 amino acids: CSVVLTTDTQYF. CDR3 bases: TGCAGCGTTGTACTAACCACAGATACGCAGTATTTT. The rearrangement links TRBV29-1 to TRBJ2-3; no reliable D call. The V gene's germline CDR1 is SQVTM and CDR2 ANQGSEA. The CDR3 has 12 amino acids. Between the trimmed V and J ends, which lost 4 bases and 2 bases, there was a span of 7 bases.